The entry below gives a single T cell receptor beta chain sequence along with its context. This sample was included in a study of blood T cell repertoires in COVID-19. Looking at the study overall: Specimens from acute and convalescent COVID-19 originated in the United States, Italy and Spain.

In the original processing: From reference gene primer amplification, estimates of nucleated cell counts were derived. Sequencing was performed with immunoSEQ multiplex PCR; in TCRdb, only in-frame clones are kept and a portion is missing. That table gives V, J and clone size, and the DNA gave D and trimming. In the table there are 280,000 or so clones, about 85% of which are singletons. This CDR3 contains 14 residues. Germline lookup yields CDR1 SGHTA and CDR2 FQGNSA. After removal of 8 bases from V and 6 bases from J, the junction contained 11 bases not matched to a gene. The sequenced sample consisted of peripheral blood. The gene calls are TRBV7-2 and TRBJ1-1; TRBD1 aligns across 8 bases. The clonotype comes from a human donor in a cohort sampled during active COVID-19. CDR3 sequence: CASRLGQGASEAFF. CDR3 sequence (DNA): TGTGCCAGCCGCCTCGGGCAGGGGGCCTCTGAAGCTTTCTTT.